Shown below are 19 T cell receptor beta chains from a single sample sequenced in a study of T cell responses to AZD1222 COVID-19 vaccine. The method was immunoSEQ multiplex PCR; TCRdb's version includes in-frame clones alone and lacks a portion of them. The sample shows more than 150,000 clones, just under 90% of them seen only once. The sample was peripheral blood, taken on day 0 of AZD1222 vaccination. The receptors were sampled from an adult in good health.

The chain couples TRBV19 to TRBJ2-5; 7 bases align to TRBD2. Germline V gene lookup returns CDR1 LNHDA and CDR2 SQIVND (reference sequence). The CDR3 has 14 residues. The J segment lost 4 bases and the V segment lost 5 bases, leaving 7 bases of the junction unmatched. CDR3 bases: TGTGCCAGTAGTGCCCTAGGGGAGGGAGAGACCCAGTACTTC. Amino acids: CASSALGEGETQYF.

The chain employs TRBV30 and TRBJ2-1; the match to TRBD2 covers 12 bases. Looked up from germline, CDR1 is GTSNPN and CDR2 is SVGIG (reference sequence). Trimming removed 0 bases from V and 8 bases from J; junction bases left unmatched: 5. This CDR3 comprises 15 residues. CDR3 coding DNA: TGTGCCTGGAGTGTTAAAACTAGCGGGAGGTATGAGCAGTTCTTC. Its translation: CAWSVKTSGRYEQFF.

DNA of the CDR3: TGTGCCAGCAGTTACATGGCGTCAGGGTTCGGCGAGCAGTACTTC. The encoded protein is CASSYMASGFGEQYF. This chain uses TRBV6-5 with TRBJ2-7; weak D call: TRBD1 (5 bases). Trimming removed 2 bases from V and 6 bases from J, with 17 bases in between. The CDR3 consists of 15 residues. The V gene's germline CDR1 is MNHEY and CDR2 SVGAGI.

The chain combines TRBV6-5 with TRBJ1-4, with 7 positions matching TRBD1. CDR1 is MNHEY and CDR2 is SVGAGI in the germline V gene. The junction had 4 bases not matched to a gene; V was cut back by 7 bases and J by 5 bases. There are 13 residues in the CDR3. As DNA, the CDR3 is TGTGCCAGCACGGGACAGCCCAATGAAAAACTGTTTTTT. It is translated as CASTGQPNEKLFF.

The chain has TRBV18 and TRBJ1-2; unclear D gene. V shed 3 bases and J shed 4 bases, with 6 bases lying between them. This CDR3 spans 12 amino acids. Per the germline V gene, CDR1 is KGHSH and CDR2 is LQKENI. CDR3 in amino acids: CASSPPSYGYTF. The CDR3 DNA is TGTGCCAGCTCACCCCCTTCCTATGGCTACACCTTC.

V usage is TRBV3-1 (or the pseudogene TRBV3-2) and J usage is TRBJ1-2; 9 bases are shared with TRBD1. With 4 bases clipped from V and 4 bases from J, the junction kept 13 bases outside the gene matches. CDR1 LGHDT and CDR2 YNNKEL come from the germline V gene (reference sequence). The CDR3 is 17 residues long. CDR3 bases: TGTGCCAGCAGCCCCAAGATCCTGGGGGGACAGGGCTATGGCTACACCTTC. Translating gives CASSPKILGGQGYGYTF.

The CDR3 nucleotides read TGTGCCAGCAGCGTAGCCGGGGGGGCGACAGATACGCAGTATTTT. This sequence encodes CASSVAGGATDTQYF. The chain uses TRBV9 and TRBJ2-3; 8 positions agree with TRBD2. The CDR3 contains 15 residues. Looked up from germline, CDR1 is SGDLS and CDR2 is YYNGEE. With V trimmed by 0 bases and J by 3 bases, 3 bases remained unmatched.

This sequence joins TRBV9 and TRBJ2-7, with 10 bases aligning to TRBD1. V gave up 2 bases and J gave up 4 bases; unmatched junction bases: 6. The CDR3 is 15 residues long. The germline V gene encodes CDR1 SGDLS and CDR2 YYNGEE. The CDR3 DNA follows: TGTGCCAGCAGCGTTGGGACAGGGGAGTGGTACGAGCAGTACTTC. It is translated as CASSVGTGEWYEQYF.

The genes are TRBV19 and TRBJ1-6; D is possibly TRBD1 (6 bases). This CDR3 contains 16 residues. V lost 5 bases and J lost 5, with 16 bases in between. In germline, CDR1 is LNHDA, CDR2 SQIVND (reference sequence). CDR3 protein: CASSSLRGQNNSPLHF. The DNA of the CDR3 is TGTGCCAGTAGTTCCCTCAGGGGACAAAATAATTCACCCCTCCACTTT.

The V call is TRBV4-3, the J call TRBJ1-5; D not resolved. CDR1 is LGHNA and CDR2 is YSLEER in the germline V gene. The CDR3 has 13 amino acids. V shed 6 bases and J shed 7 bases, with 13 bases lying between them. CDR3 bases: TGCGCCAGCAGTCGAGGGTTATGGCAGCCCCAGCATTTT. Translating gives CASSRGLWQPQHF.

The rearrangement joins TRBV5-6 to TRBJ2-5; no clear D. The CDR3 runs 13 residues. Trimming took off 4 bases at V and 4 bases at J, with 11 bases between the two ends. Germline V lookup: CDR1 SGHDT, CDR2 YYEEEE. This CDR3 reads CASSPTGLETQYF. CDR3 sequence (DNA): TGTGCCAGCAGCCCGACCGGGTTAGAGACCCAGTACTTC.

The rearrangement joins TRBV2 to TRBJ1-1; D possibly corresponds to TRBD1 (6 bases). CDR3 length equals 14 residues. Germline CDR1 reads SNHLY; CDR2 reads FYNNEI. Trimming pared 6 bases from V and 0 bases from J, leaving 11 bases between. In DNA, the CDR3 is TGTGCCAGCAGCGAGACAGGTATGAACACTGAAGCTTTCTTT. This encodes CASSETGMNTEAFF.

The rearrangement uses TRBV19 and TRBJ2-7, with D maybe TRBD2 (6 bases). The V gene lost 6 bases and the J gene lost 4 bases, with 13 bases spanning the gap. The CDR3 runs to 13 residues. CDR1 LNHDA and CDR2 SQIVND come from the germline V gene (reference sequence). DNA of the CDR3: TGTGCCAGTAGCCCGGGACTCCTTTACGAGCAGTACTTC. Translation gives CASSPGLLYEQYF.

This clone was counted once. The CDR3 sequence is CASGPWGEDSQPQHF. The CDR3 bases are TGTGCCAGCGGCCCTTGGGGGGAGGATTCTCAGCCCCAGCATTTT. This rearrangement joins TRBV27 to TRBJ1-5, with D perhaps TRBD1 (5 bases). The V end lost 8 bases, the J end lost 6 bases, and 20 bases lay between the germline ends. Germline values: CDR1 MNHEY, CDR2 SMNVEV (reference sequence). This CDR3 is 15 amino acids long.

The rearrangement joins TRBV14 to TRBJ2-1; possible D gene TRBD2, 5 bases. The CDR3 has 14 residues. V was cut by 4 bases and J by 3 bases, with 10 bases left in between. Germline V gives CDR1 SGHDN, CDR2 FVKESK. As DNA, the CDR3 is TGTGCCAGCAGCCCCGCCGGGATCTACAATGAGCAGTTCTTC. Its translation: CASSPAGIYNEQFF.

This chain links TRBV9 with TRBJ2-3, with D possibly matching TRBD1 (7 bases). V lost 0 bases and J lost 3, with 14 bases in between. The CDR3 length is 16 residues. Looked up from germline, CDR1 is SGDLS and CDR2 is YYNGEE. CDR3 in amino acids: CASSVGSAGGTDTQYF. The CDR3 DNA reads TGTGCCAGCAGCGTAGGTTCGGCAGGGGGGACAGATACGCAGTATTTT.

The V call is TRBV9, the J call TRBJ1-3; D may be TRBD1 (5 bases). Germline V CDR1 and CDR2: SGDLS, YYNGEE. There are 15 residues in the CDR3. V gave up 4 bases and J gave up 4 bases, with 15 bases separating them. Here the CDR3 DNA reads TGTGCCAGCAGCCCAATCCGCCAGGGAGGAAACACCATATATTTT. Its translation is CASSPIRQGGNTIYF. Drawing the rest from reference TRBV9 and TRBJ1-3, the complete variable domain is DSGVTQTPKHLITATGQRVTLRCSPRSGDLSVYWYQQSLDQGLQFLIQYYNGEERAKGNILERFSAQQFPDLHSELNLSSLELGDSALYFCASSPIRQGGNTIYFGEGSWLTVV.

Only a few counts were recorded for this clone. This rearrangement joins TRBV7-2 to TRBJ1-2, with a possible D match to TRBD1 (6 bases). Looked up from germline, CDR1 is SGHTA and CDR2 is FQGNSA. There are 13 residues in the CDR3. V was shortened by 3 bases and J by 11 bases, with 16 bases between the two germline ends. This chain's CDR3 is CASSFGQSSSYTF. For the CDR3, the DNA is TGTGCCAGCAGCTTTGGACAGTCCTCCAGTTACACCTTC.

The gene calls are TRBV7-9 and TRBJ2-5; TRBD2 is a possible D gene (5 bases). Trimming removed 5 bases at V and 2 bases at J, with 18 bases between. The CDR3 has 16 amino acids. Germline V lookup: CDR1 SEHNR, CDR2 FQNEAQ (reference sequence). The DNA for the CDR3 is TGTGCCAGCAGCCTAGATGGAACTAGAATACAAGAGACCCAGTACTTC. It encodes CASSLDGTRIQETQYF.